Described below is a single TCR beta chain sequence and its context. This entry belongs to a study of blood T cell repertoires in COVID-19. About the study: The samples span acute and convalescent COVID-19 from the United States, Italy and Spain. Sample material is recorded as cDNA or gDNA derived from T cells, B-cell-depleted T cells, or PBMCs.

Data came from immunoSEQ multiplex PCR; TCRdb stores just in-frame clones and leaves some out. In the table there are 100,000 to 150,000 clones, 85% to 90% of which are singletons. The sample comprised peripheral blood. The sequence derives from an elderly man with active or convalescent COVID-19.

In DNA, the CDR3 is TGTGCCATCAGTGCGACAGTTAACACTGAAGCTTTCTTT. Translated: CAISATVNTEAFF. The V call is TRBV10-3, the J call TRBJ1-1; maybe TRBD1 (5 bases). There are 13 residues in the CDR3. Germline V lookup: CDR1 ENHRY, CDR2 SYGVKD. V lost 4 bases and J 2 bases, leaving 8 bases between the germline ends.